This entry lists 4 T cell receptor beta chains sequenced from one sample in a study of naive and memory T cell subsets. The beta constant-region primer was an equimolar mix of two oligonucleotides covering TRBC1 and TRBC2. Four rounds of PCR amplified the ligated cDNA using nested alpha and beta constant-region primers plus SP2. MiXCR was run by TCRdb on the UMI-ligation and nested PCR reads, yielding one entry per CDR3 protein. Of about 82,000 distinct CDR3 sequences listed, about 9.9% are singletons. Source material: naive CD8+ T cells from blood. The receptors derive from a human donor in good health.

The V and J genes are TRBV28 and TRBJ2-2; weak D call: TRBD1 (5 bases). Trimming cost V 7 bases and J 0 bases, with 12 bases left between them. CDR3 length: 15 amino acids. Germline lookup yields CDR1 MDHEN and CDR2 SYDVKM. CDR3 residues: CASTGRGTNTGELFF. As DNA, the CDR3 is TGTGCCAGCACGGGTAGGGGTACGAACACCGGGGAGCTGTTTTTT. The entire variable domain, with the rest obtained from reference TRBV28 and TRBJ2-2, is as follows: DVKVTQSSRYLVKRTGEKVFLECVQDMDHENMFWYRQDPGLGLRLIYFSYDVKMKEKGDIPEGYSVSREKKERFSLILESASTNQTSMYLCASTGRGTNTGELFFGEGSRLTVL.

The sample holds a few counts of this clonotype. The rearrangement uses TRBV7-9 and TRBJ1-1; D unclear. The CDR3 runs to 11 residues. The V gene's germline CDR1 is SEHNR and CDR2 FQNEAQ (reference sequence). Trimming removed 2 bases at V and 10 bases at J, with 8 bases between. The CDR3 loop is CASSLTRGAFF. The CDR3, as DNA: TGTGCCAGCAGCTTAACGCGCGGAGCTTTCTTT.

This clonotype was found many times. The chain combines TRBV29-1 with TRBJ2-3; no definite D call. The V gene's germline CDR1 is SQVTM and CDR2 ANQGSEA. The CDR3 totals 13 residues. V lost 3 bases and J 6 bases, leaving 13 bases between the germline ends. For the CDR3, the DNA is TGCAGCGTTGATCGGCCGGCACCGGATACGCAGTATTTT. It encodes CSVDRPAPDTQYF.

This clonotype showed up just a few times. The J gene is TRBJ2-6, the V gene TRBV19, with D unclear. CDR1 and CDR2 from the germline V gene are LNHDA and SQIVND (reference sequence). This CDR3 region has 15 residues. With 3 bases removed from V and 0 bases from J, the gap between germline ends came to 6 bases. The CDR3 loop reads CASSIWGSGANVLTF. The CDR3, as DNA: TGTGCCAGTAGTATTTGGGGCTCTGGGGCCAACGTCCTGACTTTC.